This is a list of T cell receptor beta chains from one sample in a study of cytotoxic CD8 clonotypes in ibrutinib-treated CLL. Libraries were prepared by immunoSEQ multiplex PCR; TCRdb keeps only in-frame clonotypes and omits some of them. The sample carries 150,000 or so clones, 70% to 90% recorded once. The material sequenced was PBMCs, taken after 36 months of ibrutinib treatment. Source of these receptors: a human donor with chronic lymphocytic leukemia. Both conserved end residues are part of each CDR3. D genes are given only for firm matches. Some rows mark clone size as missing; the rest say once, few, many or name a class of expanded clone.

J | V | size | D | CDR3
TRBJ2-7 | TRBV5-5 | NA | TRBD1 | CASSLWGQGSEQYF
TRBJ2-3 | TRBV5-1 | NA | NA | CASSRSGSRSTDTQYF
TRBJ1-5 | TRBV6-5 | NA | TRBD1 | CASSLGQGRQPQHF
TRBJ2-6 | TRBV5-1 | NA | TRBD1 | CASSRDRGGANVLTF
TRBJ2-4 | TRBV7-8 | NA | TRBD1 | CASSSTRTGRLQYF
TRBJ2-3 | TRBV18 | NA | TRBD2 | CASSPRAGGSYTDTQYF
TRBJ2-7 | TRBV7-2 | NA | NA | CASSLLGAYEQYF
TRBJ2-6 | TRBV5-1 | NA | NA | CASLPQGFSSGANVLTF
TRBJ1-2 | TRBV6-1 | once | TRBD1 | CASTAGGGGIYGYTF
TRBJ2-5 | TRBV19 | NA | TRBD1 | CASSMWTGLQDQYF
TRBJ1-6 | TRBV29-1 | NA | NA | CSVRRGSSYNSPLHF
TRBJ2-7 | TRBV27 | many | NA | CASSLKDGYEQYF
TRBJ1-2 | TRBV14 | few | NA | CASSRSGEAFNGYTF
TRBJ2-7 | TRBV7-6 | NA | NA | CASSLGPGGILYEQYF
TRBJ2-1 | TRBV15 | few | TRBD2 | CATSRGTSGINEQFF
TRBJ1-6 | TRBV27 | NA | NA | CASTRPGPNSPLHF
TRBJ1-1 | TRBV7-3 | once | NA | CASSPQSGNTEAFF
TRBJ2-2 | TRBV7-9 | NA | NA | CASSKGAFLGTGELFF
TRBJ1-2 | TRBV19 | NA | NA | CASSIDVSYGYTF
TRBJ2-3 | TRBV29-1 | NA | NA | CSTGRGGADTQYF
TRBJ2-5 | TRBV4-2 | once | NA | CASSQKVGGTQYF
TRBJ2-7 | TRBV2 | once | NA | CASIPRGLEEQYF
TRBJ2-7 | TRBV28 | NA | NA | CASSLPIYEQYF
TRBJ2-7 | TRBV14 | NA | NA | CASSRQLRGEQYF
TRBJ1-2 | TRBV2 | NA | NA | CASTTSNESGYTF
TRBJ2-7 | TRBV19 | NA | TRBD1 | CASRDRGSSYEQYF
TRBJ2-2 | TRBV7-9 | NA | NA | CASNNRGLNTGELFF
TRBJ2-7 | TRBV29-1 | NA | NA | CSVALQLYGYEQYF
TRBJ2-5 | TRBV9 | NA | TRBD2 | CASSVATSGSQETQYF
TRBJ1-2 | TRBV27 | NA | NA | CASSLNRTPYGYTF
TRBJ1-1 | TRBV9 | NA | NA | CASSPKGGEAIPEAFF
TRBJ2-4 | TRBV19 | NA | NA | CASTNGQGEAKNIQYF
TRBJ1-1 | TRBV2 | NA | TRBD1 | CATRQGTEAFF
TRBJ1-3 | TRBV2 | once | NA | CASSLRAGNTIYF
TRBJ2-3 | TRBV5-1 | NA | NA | CASSFRSGTDTQYF
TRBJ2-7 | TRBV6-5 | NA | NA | CASRRANLYEQYF
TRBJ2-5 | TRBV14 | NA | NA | CASSDIQETQYF
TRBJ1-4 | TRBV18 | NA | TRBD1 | CASSPNRGQANEKLFF
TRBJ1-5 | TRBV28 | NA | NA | CASSSSPIQPQHF
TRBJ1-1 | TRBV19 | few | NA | CASNRGREEAFF
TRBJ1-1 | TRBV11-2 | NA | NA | CASSLDRETEAFF
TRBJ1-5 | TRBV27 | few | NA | CASSLSGRRDQPQHF
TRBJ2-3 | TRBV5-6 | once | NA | CASSRASLSTDTQYF
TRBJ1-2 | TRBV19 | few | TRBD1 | CASSVPGAGGVGYTF
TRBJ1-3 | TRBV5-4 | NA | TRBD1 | CASSLVSGGGNTIYF
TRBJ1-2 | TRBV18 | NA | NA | CASSPVGDYGYTF
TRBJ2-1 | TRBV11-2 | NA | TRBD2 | CASSFSGSSYNEQFF
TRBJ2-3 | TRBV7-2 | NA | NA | CASSPPTSSRTDTQYF
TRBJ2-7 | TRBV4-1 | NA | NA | CASSLNQISFYEQYF
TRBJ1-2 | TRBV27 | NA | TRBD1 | CASRNRGRYYGYTF
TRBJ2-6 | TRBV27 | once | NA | CASSLLSGANVLTF
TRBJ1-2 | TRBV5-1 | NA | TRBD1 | CASRLQGANYGYTF
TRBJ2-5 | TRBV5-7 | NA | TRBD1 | CASSLTGDQETQYF
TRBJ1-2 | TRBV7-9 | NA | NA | CASSLDRYGYTF
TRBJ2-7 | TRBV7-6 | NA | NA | CASSLDGRIEQYF
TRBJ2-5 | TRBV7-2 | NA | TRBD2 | CASSLTSGAQETQYF
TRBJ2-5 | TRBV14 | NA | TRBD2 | CASSQDWRAGGPAGEAQYF
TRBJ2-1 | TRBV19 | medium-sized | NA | CASSEGRGSYNEQFF